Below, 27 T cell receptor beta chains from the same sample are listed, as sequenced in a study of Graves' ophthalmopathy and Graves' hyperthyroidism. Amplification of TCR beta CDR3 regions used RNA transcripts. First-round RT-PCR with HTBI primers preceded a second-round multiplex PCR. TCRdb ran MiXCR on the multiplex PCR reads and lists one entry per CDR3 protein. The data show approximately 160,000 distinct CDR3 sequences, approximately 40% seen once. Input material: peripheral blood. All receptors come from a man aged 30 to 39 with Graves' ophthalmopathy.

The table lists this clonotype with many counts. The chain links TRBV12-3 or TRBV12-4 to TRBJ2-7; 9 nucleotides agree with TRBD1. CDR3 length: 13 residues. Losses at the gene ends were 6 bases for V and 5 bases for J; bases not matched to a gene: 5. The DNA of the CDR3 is TGTGCCAGCAGCCCGGGACAGGGAGACGAGCAGTACTTC. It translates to CASSPGQGDEQYF.

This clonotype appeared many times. The CDR3 DNA reads TGTGCCAGCAGTGCCTCCGGGACTTTCTCCGGGACCCAGTACTTC. It codes for CASSASGTFSGTQYF. This chain joins TRBV28 and TRBJ2-5; TRBD2 is a possible D gene (6 bases). Between the trimmed V and J ends, which lost 5 bases and 7 bases, there was a span of 20 bases. Germline V CDR1 and CDR2: MDHEN, SYDVKM. CDR3 size: 15 residues.

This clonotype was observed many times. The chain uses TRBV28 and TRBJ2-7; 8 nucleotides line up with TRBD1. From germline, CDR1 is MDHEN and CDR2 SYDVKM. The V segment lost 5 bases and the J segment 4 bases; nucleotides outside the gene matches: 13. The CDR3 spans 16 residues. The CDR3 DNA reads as TGTGCCAGCAGTCCGCTGACAGGGGATCCCAATTACGAGCAGTACTTC. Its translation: CASSPLTGDPNYEQYF.

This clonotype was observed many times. DNA of the CDR3: TGTGCCAGCAGGGAGACAGGGGCCCTTAATCAGCCCCAGCATTTT. Translation gives CASRETGALNQPQHF. The V and J genes are TRBV2 and TRBJ1-5; 8 bases align to TRBD1. Trimming removed 6 bases from V and 4 bases from J; junction bases left unmatched: 8. Germline lookup yields CDR1 SNHLY and CDR2 FYNNEI. This CDR3 is 15 amino acids long.

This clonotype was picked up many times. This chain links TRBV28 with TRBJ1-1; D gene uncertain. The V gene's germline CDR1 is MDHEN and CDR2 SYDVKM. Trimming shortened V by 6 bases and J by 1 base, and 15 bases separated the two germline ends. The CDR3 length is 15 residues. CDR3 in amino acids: CASRVTNYANTEAFF. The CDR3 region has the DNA TGTGCCAGCAGAGTGACAAACTATGCGAACACTGAAGCTTTCTTT.

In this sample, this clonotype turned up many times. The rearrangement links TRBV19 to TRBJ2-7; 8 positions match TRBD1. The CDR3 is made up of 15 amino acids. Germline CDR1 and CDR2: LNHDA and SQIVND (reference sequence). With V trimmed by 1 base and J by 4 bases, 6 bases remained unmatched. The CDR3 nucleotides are TGTGCCAGTAGTATAGGCCGACAGGGGCGATACGAGCAGTACTTC. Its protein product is CASSIGRQGRYEQYF.

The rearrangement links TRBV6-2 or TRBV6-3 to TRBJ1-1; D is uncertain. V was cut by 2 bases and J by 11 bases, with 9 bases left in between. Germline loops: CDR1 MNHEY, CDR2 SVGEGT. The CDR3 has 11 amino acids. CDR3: CASSYPERAFF. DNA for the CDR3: TGTGCCAGCAGTTACCCCGAACGGGCTTTCTTT.

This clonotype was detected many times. In DNA, the CDR3 is TGCAGTGCTAGTTGGGACACTGAAGCTTTCTTT. It translates to CSASWDTEAFF. V is TRBV20-1 and J is TRBJ1-1; D remains unclear. V lost 3 bases, J lost 3 bases, and 5 bases lay in between. The CDR3 runs 11 residues. CDR1 is DFQATT and CDR2 is SNEGSKA in the germline V gene (reference sequence).

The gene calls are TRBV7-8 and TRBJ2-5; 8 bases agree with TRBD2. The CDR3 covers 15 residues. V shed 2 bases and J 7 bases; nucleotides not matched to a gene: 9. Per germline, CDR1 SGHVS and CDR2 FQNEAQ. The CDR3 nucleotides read TGTGCCAGCAGCTTAATCCGGGGGGGCTTTGGGACCCAGTACTTC. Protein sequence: CASSLIRGGFGTQYF.

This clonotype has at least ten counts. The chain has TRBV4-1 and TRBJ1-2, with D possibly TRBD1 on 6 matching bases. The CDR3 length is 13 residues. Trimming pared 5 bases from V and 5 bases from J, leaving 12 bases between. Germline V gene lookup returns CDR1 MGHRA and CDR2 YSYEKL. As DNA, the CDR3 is TGCGCCAGCAGCGGTTCCAGGGGTTATGGCTACACCTTC. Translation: CASSGSRGYGYTF.

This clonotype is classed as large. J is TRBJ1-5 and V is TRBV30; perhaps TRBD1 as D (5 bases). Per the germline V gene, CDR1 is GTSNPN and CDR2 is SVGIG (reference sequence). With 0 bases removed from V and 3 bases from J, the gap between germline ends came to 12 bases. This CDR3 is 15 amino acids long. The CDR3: CAWSVGGPHNQPQHF. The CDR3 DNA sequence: TGTGCCTGGAGTGTGGGGGGACCACACAATCAGCCCCAGCATTTT. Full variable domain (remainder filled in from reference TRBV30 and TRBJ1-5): SQTIHQWPATLVQPVGSPLSLECTVEGTSNPNLYWYRQAAGRGLQLLFYSVGIGQISSEVPQNLSASRPQDRQFILSSKKLLLSDSGFYLCAWSVGGPHNQPQHFGDGTRLSIL.

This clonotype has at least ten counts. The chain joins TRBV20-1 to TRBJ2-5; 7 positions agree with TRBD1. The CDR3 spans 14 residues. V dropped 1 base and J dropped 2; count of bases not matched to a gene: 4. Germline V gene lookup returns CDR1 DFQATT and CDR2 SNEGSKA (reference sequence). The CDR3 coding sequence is TGCAGTGCTAGAGGCTTACAGGGGCAAGAGACCCAGTACTTC. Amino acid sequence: CSARGLQGQETQYF.

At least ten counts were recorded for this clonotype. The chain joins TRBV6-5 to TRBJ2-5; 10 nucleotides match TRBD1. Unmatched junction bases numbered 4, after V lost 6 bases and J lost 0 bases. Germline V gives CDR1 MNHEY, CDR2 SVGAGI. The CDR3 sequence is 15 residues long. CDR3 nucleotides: TGTGCCAGCAGGGCGACAGGGGGCAACCAAGAGACCCAGTACTTC. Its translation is CASRATGGNQETQYF.

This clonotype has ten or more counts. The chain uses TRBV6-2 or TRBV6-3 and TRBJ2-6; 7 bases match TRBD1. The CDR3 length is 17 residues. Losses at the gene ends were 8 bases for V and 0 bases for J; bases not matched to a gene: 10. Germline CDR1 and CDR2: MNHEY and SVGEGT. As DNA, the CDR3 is TGTGCCAGCCGAATTCGACAGGGCTTCTCTGGGGCCAACGTCCTGACTTTC. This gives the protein CASRIRQGFSGANVLTF.

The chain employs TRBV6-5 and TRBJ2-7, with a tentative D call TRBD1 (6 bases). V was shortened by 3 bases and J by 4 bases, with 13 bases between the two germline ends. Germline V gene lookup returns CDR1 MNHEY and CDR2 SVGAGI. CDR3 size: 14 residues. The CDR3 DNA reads TGTGCCAGCAGTTATAATCGGGACAAGTACGAGCAGTACTTC. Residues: CASSYNRDKYEQYF.

CDR3 nucleotides: TGTGCCAGCAGTTCAGAAGGTCGCACTGAAGCTTTCTTT. This codes for CASSSEGRTEAFF. The chain links TRBV12-3 or TRBV12-4 to TRBJ1-1; no firm D call. CDR3 size: 13 residues. V was pared by 4 bases and J by 4 bases, with 10 bases between.

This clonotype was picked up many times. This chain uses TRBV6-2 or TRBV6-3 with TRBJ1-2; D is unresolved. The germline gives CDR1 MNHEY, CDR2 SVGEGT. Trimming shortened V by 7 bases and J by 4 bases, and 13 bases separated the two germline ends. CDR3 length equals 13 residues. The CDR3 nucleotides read TGTGCCAGCAAACGAGGTGAACCCTATGGCTACACCTTC. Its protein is CASKRGEPYGYTF.

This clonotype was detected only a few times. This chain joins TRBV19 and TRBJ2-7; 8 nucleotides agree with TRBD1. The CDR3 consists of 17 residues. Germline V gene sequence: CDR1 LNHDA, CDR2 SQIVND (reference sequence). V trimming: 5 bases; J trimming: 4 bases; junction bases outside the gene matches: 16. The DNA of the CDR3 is TGTGCCAGTAGTTTTACCTCCCAGGACAGGGAACCTTACGAGCAGTACTTC. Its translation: CASSFTSQDREPYEQYF.

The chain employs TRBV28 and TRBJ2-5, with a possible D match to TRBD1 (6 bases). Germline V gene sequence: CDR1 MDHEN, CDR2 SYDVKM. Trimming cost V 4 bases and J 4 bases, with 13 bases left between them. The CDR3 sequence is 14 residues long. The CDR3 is CASSYVSGVETQYF. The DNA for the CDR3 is TGTGCCAGCAGTTATGTGTCAGGGGTAGAGACCCAGTACTTC.

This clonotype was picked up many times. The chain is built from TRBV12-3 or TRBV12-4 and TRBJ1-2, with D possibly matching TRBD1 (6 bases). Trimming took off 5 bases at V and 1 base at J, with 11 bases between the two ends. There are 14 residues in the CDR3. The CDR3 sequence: CASSPKGDNYGYTF. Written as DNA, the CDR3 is TGTGCCAGCAGTCCCAAGGGGGATAACTATGGCTACACCTTC.

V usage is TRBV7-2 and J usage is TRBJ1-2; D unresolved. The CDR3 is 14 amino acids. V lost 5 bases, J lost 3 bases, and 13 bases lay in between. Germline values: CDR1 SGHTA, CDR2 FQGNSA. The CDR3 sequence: CASSPSTVYYGYTF. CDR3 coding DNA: TGTGCCAGCAGCCCGTCGACCGTTTACTATGGCTACACCTTC.

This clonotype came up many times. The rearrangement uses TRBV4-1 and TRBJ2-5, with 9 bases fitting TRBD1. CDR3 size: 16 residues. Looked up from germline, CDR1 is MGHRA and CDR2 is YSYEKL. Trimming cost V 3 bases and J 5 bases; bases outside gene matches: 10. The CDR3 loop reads CASSQIQGALGETQYF. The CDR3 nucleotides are TGCGCCAGCAGCCAGATACAGGGGGCCTTGGGTGAGACCCAGTACTTC.

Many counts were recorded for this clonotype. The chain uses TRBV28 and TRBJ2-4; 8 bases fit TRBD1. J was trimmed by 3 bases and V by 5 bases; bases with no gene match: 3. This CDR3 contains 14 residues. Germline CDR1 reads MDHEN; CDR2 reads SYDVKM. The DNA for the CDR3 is TGTGCCAGCAGTCCGACAGGGGTCAAAAACATTCAGTACTTC. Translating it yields CASSPTGVKNIQYF.

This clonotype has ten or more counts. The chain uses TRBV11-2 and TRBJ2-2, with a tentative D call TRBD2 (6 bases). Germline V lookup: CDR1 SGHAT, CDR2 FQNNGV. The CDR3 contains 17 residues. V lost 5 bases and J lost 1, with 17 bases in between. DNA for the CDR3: TGTGCCAGCAGCCCAGTGGGGGGAGCGCTGAACACCGGGGAGCTGTTTTTT. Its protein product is CASSPVGGALNTGELFF. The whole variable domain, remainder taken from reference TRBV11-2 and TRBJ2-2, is EAGVAQSPRYKIIEKRQSVAFWCNPISGHATLYWYQQILGQGPKLLIQFQNNGVVDDSQLPKDRFSAERLKGVDSTLKIQPAKLEDSAVYLCASSPVGGALNTGELFFGEGSRLTVL.

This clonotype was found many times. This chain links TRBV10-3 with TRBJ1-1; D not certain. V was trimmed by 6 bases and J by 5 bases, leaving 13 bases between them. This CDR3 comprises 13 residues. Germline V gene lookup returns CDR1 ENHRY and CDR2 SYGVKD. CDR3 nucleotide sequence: TGTGCCATCAGCAAAGAAGCACAGACTGAAGCTTTCTTT. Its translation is CAISKEAQTEAFF.

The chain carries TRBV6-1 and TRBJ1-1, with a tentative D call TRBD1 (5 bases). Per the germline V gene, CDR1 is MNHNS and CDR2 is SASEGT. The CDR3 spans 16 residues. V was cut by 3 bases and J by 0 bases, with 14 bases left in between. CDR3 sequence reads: CASSDYGAIMNTEAFF. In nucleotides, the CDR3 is TGTGCCAGCAGTGATTATGGGGCGATCATGAACACTGAAGCTTTCTTT.

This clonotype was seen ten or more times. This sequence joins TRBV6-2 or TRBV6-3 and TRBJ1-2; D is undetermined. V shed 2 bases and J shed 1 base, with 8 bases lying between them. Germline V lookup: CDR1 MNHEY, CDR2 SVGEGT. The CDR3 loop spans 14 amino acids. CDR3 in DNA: TGTGCCAGCAGTTACGGGCTGGGTAACTATGGCTACACCTTC. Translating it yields CASSYGLGNYGYTF.